Detailed here is one T cell receptor beta chain. CDR3 length equals 15 residues. V lost 4 bases to trimming and J lost 3 bases; unmatched junction nucleotides: 7. Germline V CDR1 and CDR2: SGHRS, YFSETQ. TCRdb used MiXCR to reprocess the RT-PCR reads, holding one entry per CDR3 protein. The repertoire holds 500,000 to 700,000 distinct CDR3 sequences, with approximately 20% as singletons. These data come from a study of response to subunit inactivated influenza vaccine. This sample was shared with a second study, whose subject was T cells expressing NK-cell markers. That publication notes: UMIs accompanied the 5'RACE template switching by which TCR beta cDNA was made. Sorting in several experiments was restricted by an anti-gamma-delta TCR antibody to alpha-beta TCR T cells. Dominance of the CD3+CD56-NKG2C+ fraction by these clonotypes also held in a handful of donors. Expanded NKG2C+ T cell clones had unclear HCMV specificity.

This sequence was found in a man over 45 who received an inactivated influenza vaccine. The source was CD4+ T cells sorted from PBMCs, collected about 12 days after vaccination. The V gene is TRBV5-1, the J gene TRBJ1-2; TRBD1 aligns across 9 bases. CDR3 sequence: CASSLVTGGDYGYTF. CDR3 in DNA: TGCGCCAGCAGCCTCGTTACAGGGGGCGACTATGGCTACACCTTC.